The next 28 T cell receptor beta chains were all read from a single sample in a study of T cell responses to AZD1222 COVID-19 vaccine. Assay used: immunoSEQ multiplex PCR; TCRdb lists only in-frame clones, some missing. The sample has fewer than 150,000 clones; around 92% are singletons. The sequenced sample was peripheral blood, obtained 28 days after the second AZD1222 dose. The receptors derive from an adult who received the AZD1222 COVID-19 vaccine.

The chain recombines TRBV28 with TRBJ1-1; no clear D gene. CDR1 and CDR2 from the germline V gene are MDHEN and SYDVKM. The CDR3 contains 11 residues. Trimming left V 9 bases short and J 2 bases short, with 7 bases between. The CDR3 loop is CASSVNTEAFF. In nucleotides, the CDR3 is TGTGCCAGTTCAGTTAACACTGAAGCTTTCTTT.

The chain links TRBV7-2 to TRBJ2-2; D gene uncertain. The V gene's germline CDR1 is SGHTA and CDR2 FQGNSA. V was cut by 2 bases and J by 1 base, with 8 bases left in between. The CDR3 is 15 residues long. CDR3 amino acids: CASSLMSGNTGELFF. In DNA form, the CDR3 reads TGTGCCAGCAGCTTAATGTCGGGGAACACCGGGGAGCTGTTTTTT.

The chain uses TRBV2 and TRBJ1-4; TRBD1 might be the D (6 bases). Germline V lookup: CDR1 SNHLY, CDR2 FYNNEI. This CDR3 spans 16 amino acids. Trimming pared 5 bases from V and 7 bases from J, leaving 20 bases between. CDR3: CASSKSQGHGGEKLFF. CDR3 coding DNA: TGTGCCAGCAGTAAAAGTCAGGGACATGGAGGTGAAAAACTGTTTTTT.

The rearrangement uses TRBV19 and TRBJ1-6; no definite D call. CDR1 LNHDA and CDR2 SQIVND come from the germline V gene (reference sequence). Trimming took 4 bases from V and 2 from J, leaving 6 bases between them. This CDR3 has 14 residues. The DNA of the CDR3 is TGTGCCAGTAGTACGGGCACCTATAATTCACCCCTCCACTTT. It codes for CASSTGTYNSPLHF.

The chain employs TRBV5-1 and TRBJ2-7; 9 bases fit TRBD1. The germline V gene has CDR1 SGHRS and CDR2 YFSETQ. Trimming cost V 4 bases and J 5 bases; bases outside gene matches: 1. This CDR3 is built from 12 residues. CDR3 sequence: CASSDRGDEQYF. The CDR3 DNA is TGCGCCAGCAGCGACAGGGGGGACGAGCAGTACTTC.

The rearrangement joins TRBV19 to TRBJ1-1; TRBD1 is a possible D gene (5 bases). Germline CDR1 LNHDA, CDR2 SQIVND (reference sequence). The CDR3 runs 12 residues. V lost 3 bases and J lost 8, with 10 bases in between. This CDR3 is CASSIPRTEAFF. CDR3 coding DNA: TGTGCCAGTAGTATTCCCCGGACAGAAGCTTTCTTT.

The gene calls are TRBV28 and TRBJ2-7; 11 positions agree with TRBD1. The V segment lost 5 bases and the J segment 3 bases; nucleotides outside the gene matches: 6. Germline V gene sequence: CDR1 MDHEN, CDR2 SYDVKM. The CDR3 consists of 15 residues. The CDR3 DNA follows: TGTGCCAGCAGTGCCGGACAGGGGGCTTACTACGAGCAGTACTTC. Its translation is CASSAGQGAYYEQYF.

The chain links TRBV12-3 or TRBV12-4 to TRBJ1-6, with D uncertain. V lost 6 bases to trimming and J lost 14 bases, with 14 bases between them. The CDR3 is 12 amino acids. Written as DNA, the CDR3 is TGTGCCAGCAGCCTATCCTTGCGGTCCCTCCACTTT. It yields the protein CASSLSLRSLHF.

The chain combines TRBV28 with TRBJ1-5, with 7 bases fitting TRBD1. J lost 5 bases, V lost 2 bases, and 9 bases had no gene match. The V gene's germline CDR1 is MDHEN and CDR2 SYDVKM. This CDR3 has 16 amino acids. CDR3 residues: CASSLPTGTEDQPQHF. CDR3 coding DNA: TGTGCCAGCAGTTTACCTACCGGGACAGAGGATCAGCCCCAGCATTTT.

The J gene is TRBJ1-5, the V gene TRBV6-5; D is ambiguous. The V end lost 0 bases, the J end lost 4 bases, and 10 bases lay between the germline ends. The length of the CDR3 is 15 residues. Germline V gene lookup returns CDR1 MNHEY and CDR2 SVGAGI. Here the CDR3 reads CASSYSKQQNQPQHF. As DNA, the CDR3 is TGTGCCAGCAGTTACTCGAAACAGCAAAATCAGCCCCAGCATTTT.

Notes on this clone: The germline gene is not matched at one end of the junction; a read error may be the cause. The gene calls are TRBV6-6 and TRBJ1-6, with a tentative D call TRBD1 (6 bases). This CDR3 spans 12 amino acids. Per germline, CDR1 MNHNY and CDR2 SVGAGI (reference sequence). Written as DNA, the CDR3 is TGTGCCAGCAGGTCCCAGACAGGTGCAAAGCGCTTT. Its protein is CASRSQTGAKRF.

This clone turned up a few times. This chain joins TRBV27 and TRBJ2-3, with TRBD2 matching over 8 bases. CDR1 MNHEY and CDR2 SMNVEV come from the germline V gene (reference sequence). V shed 4 bases and J 5 bases; nucleotides not matched to a gene: 8. This CDR3 region has 15 residues. DNA for the CDR3: TGTGCCAGCAGTTCTATAGCGGGGATGGGAGATACGCAGTATTTT. Translated, it gives CASSSIAGMGDTQYF.

The gene calls are TRBV5-1 and TRBJ2-4; D may correspond to TRBD1 or TRBD2 (5 bases each). CDR3 length equals 15 residues. The germline gives CDR1 SGHRS, CDR2 YFSETQ. V was pared by 2 bases and J by 4 bases, with 13 bases between. The CDR3, as DNA: TGCGCCAGCAGCTTCCTAAGGGACGGTAAAAACATTCAGTACTTC. It codes for CASSFLRDGKNIQYF.

The genes are TRBV7-5 and TRBJ2-3; the table names TRBD2, a call not compared with the DNA. TRBV7-5 is a pseudogene. This CDR3 spans 16 amino acids. The CDR3 DNA is TGTGCCAGAAGCAAAGGTGGGGGACTAGCGACAGATACGCAGTATTTT. Translated, it gives CARSKGGGLATDTQYF.

J is TRBJ1-4 and V is TRBV28; D gene unclear. Germline values: CDR1 MDHEN, CDR2 SYDVKM. Trimming shortened V by 7 bases and J by 0 bases, and 15 bases separated the two germline ends. This CDR3 region has 16 residues. In nucleotides, the CDR3 is TGTGCCAGCATTGGCGGAGGTCCATCAACTAATGAAAAACTGTTTTTT. Amino acid sequence: CASIGGGPSTNEKLFF.

The chain is built from TRBV7-9 and TRBJ1-1, with unresolved D. Between the trimmed V and J ends, which lost 2 bases and 4 bases, there was a span of 5 bases. This CDR3 spans 12 amino acids. The germline V gene encodes CDR1 SEHNR and CDR2 FQNEAQ (reference sequence). CDR3 protein: CASSLSGTEAFF. In DNA, the CDR3 is TGTGCCAGCAGCTTATCTGGCACTGAAGCTTTCTTT.

This sequence joins TRBV6-1 and TRBJ2-1, with D tentatively TRBD1 or TRBD2 (6 bases each). Trimming left V 1 base short and J 2 bases short, with 18 bases between. The CDR3 covers 18 residues. Germline loops: CDR1 MNHNS, CDR2 SASEGT. This CDR3 reads CASSEGVGGHIPYNEQFF. CDR3 in DNA: TGTGCCAGCAGTGAAGGGGTGGGGGGCCATATACCCTACAATGAGCAGTTCTTC.

In this sample, this clone turned up once. The DNA for the CDR3 is TGTGCCAGCAGCTCCGGGCCGTCGTCGGAGCAGTACTTC. Amino acids: CASSSGPSSEQYF. V is TRBV12-3 or TRBV12-4 and J is TRBJ2-7; D ambiguous. V shed 6 bases and J shed 7 bases, with 16 bases lying between them. The CDR3 totals 13 residues.

About this clone itself: An end of the junction does not agree with germline; a read error may underlie this. The chain combines TRBV12-3 or TRBV12-4 with TRBJ1-3; perhaps TRBD1 as D (5 bases). The length of the CDR3 is 11 residues. CDR3 amino acids: CASSLGAQGDF. The CDR3 DNA follows: TGTGCCAGCAGTTTAGGTGCGCAGGGAGATTTT.

This clone was seen only once. The V gene is TRBV6-5, the J gene TRBJ2-1; TRBD1 matches 9 bases. V shed 10 bases and J 12 bases; nucleotides not matched to a gene: 10. Germline V CDR1 and CDR2: MNHEY, SVGAGI. The CDR3 consists of 12 residues. As DNA, the CDR3 is TGTGCCACCCGGGACAGGGTTGATTCGCAGTTCTTC. Translating gives CATRDRVDSQFF.

J is TRBJ1-4 and V is TRBV7-6; no clear D gene. V lost 3 bases to trimming and J lost 6 bases, with 11 bases between them. Germline V gene lookup returns CDR1 SGHVS and CDR2 FNYEAQ. The CDR3 length is 14 residues. The CDR3 loop is CASSFSGSYEKLFF. DNA of the CDR3: TGTGCCAGCAGCTTTAGCGGTTCCTATGAAAAACTGTTTTTT. The complete variable domain, with remaining parts taken from reference TRBV7-6 and TRBJ1-4, reads GAGVSQSPRYKVTKRGQDVALRCDPISGHVSLYWYRQALGQGPEFLTYFNYEAQQDKSGLPNDRFSAERPEGSISTLTIQRTEQRDSAMYRCASSFSGSYEKLFFGSGTQLSVL.

The gene calls are TRBV7-9 and TRBJ1-6, with D possibly TRBD1 on 5 matching bases. The germline V gene encodes CDR1 SEHNR and CDR2 FQNEAQ (reference sequence). There are 17 residues in the CDR3. V dropped 1 base and J dropped 7 bases, with 17 bases sitting between them. The CDR3 DNA reads as TGTGCCAGCAGCTTAGATGGGGGAGGACTTTTAAATTCACCCCTCCACTTT. Translated, it gives CASSLDGGGLLNSPLHF.

The chain couples TRBV19 to TRBJ1-5; D call uncertain. V lost 3 bases and J lost 2, with 8 bases in between. The CDR3 has 14 residues. The germline V gene has CDR1 LNHDA and CDR2 SQIVND (reference sequence). CDR3: CASSIPRGNQPQHF. The CDR3 DNA follows: TGTGCCAGTAGTATCCCGAGGGGCAATCAGCCCCAGCATTTT.

This chain connects TRBV12-3 or TRBV12-4 to TRBJ1-3; D gene unclear. V gave up 1 base and J gave up 4 bases, with 5 bases separating them. The CDR3 length is 13 residues. In DNA, the CDR3 is TGTGCCAGCAGTTTAGAGACGGGAAACACCATATATTTT. Protein sequence: CASSLETGNTIYF.

The chain is built from TRBV19 and TRBJ1-2, with D hard to call. The CDR3 sequence is 14 residues long. Germline V lookup: CDR1 LNHDA, CDR2 SQIVND (reference sequence). Trimming left V 4 bases short and J 7 bases short, with 16 bases between. In DNA, the CDR3 is TGTGCCAGTAGTAGTATAGACACCCCTTTTGGCTACACCTTC. Protein sequence: CASSSIDTPFGYTF.

This clone turned up a few times. J is TRBJ1-3 and V is TRBV3-1 (or the pseudogene TRBV3-2); D is uncertain. Germline-derived CDR1 and CDR2 are LGHDT and YNNKEL (reference sequence). Trimming took 4 bases from V and 0 from J, leaving 13 bases between them. This CDR3 contains 16 residues. CDR3 sequence (DNA): TGTGCCAGCAGCCCAGAGCAGCTTCGCTCTGGAAACACCATATATTTT. Translating gives CASSPEQLRSGNTIYF.

The DNA of the CDR3 is TGTGCCAGCAGCCGCGCCCCAGATACGCAGTATTTT. It encodes CASSRAPDTQYF. This chain connects TRBV2 to TRBJ2-3; D is undetermined. V lost 6 bases to trimming and J lost 4 bases, with 8 bases between them. This CDR3 region has 12 residues. Germline-derived CDR1 and CDR2 are SNHLY and FYNNEI.

The J gene is TRBJ2-1, the V gene TRBV2; TRBD2 might be the D (5 bases). Germline V gives CDR1 SNHLY, CDR2 FYNNEI. V dropped 6 bases and J dropped 4 bases, with 19 bases sitting between them. This CDR3 spans 16 amino acids. CDR3 in amino acids: CASSAGTDLSYNEQFF. CDR3 in DNA: TGTGCCAGCAGCGCCGGCACGGACTTATCTTACAATGAGCAGTTCTTC. Looking up the rest from reference TRBV2 and TRBJ2-1 gives the full variable domain: EPEVTQTPSHQVTQMGQEVILRCVPISNHLYFYWYRQILGQKVEFLVSFYNNEISEKSEIFDDQFSVERPDGSNFTLKIRSTKLEDSAMYFCASSAGTDLSYNEQFFGPGTRLTVL.